In this sample, the clone carrying this T cell receptor beta chain turned up many times. Its antigen is not identified. The record originates from a study of identical twins' blood T cells. As for the study in general: About 50 million reads came from some 12 libraries, six alpha, six beta. General study findings and limits: Twin similarity might stem from environmental factors, not only genetics.

Donors were six healthy women in three monozygous twin pairs. Each CDR3 protein is one row after TCRdb ran MiXCR on the 5' RACE reads. The top ten clones hold 5.5% to 7% of a sample with roughly 340,000 distinct CDR3 sequences, 28% of them seen once. CDR3 length equals 13 residues. V was shortened by 6 bases and J by 1 base, with 8 bases between the two germline ends. V usage is TRBV12-3 or TRBV12-4 and J usage is TRBJ2-3; no clear D gene. The source of this sequence is a woman aged 18 to 55 in good health. The sample was PBMCs. CDR3 in amino acids: CASSLRGTDTQYF. CDR3 nucleotide sequence: TGTGCCAGCAGCCTTAGAGGCACAGATACGCAGTATTTT.